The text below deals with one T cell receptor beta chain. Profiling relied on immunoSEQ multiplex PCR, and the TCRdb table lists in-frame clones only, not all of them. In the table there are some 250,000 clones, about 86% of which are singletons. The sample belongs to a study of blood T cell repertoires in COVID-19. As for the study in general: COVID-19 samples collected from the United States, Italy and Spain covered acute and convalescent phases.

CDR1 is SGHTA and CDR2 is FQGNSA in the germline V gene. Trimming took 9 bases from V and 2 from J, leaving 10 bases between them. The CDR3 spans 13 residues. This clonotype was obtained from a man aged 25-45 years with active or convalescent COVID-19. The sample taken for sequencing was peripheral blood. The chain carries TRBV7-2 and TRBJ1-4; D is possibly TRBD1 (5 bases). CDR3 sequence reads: CASQRGTNEKLFF. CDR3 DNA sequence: TGTGCCAGTCAGCGGGGGACTAATGAAAAACTGTTTTTT.